This entry lists 14 T cell receptor beta chains sequenced from one sample in a study of blood T cells in healthy people across ages. A sample-barcoded 5' primer and a J-beta primer mix were used in a second PCR of about 7 to 12 cycles. TCRdb recomputed calls from the 5' RACE reads with MiXCR, one row per CDR3 protein. Of 750,000 to 850,000 distinct CDR3 sequences listed, roughly 25% are singletons. These data are also associated with another study on T cells of mothers and their children.

The sample consisted of blood. The receptors here all came from a boy aged 10-17 years in good health.

This chain connects TRBV7-2 to TRBJ2-1; tentative D call: TRBD2 (5 bases). V shed 1 base and J shed 9 bases, with 13 bases lying between them. Germline lookup yields CDR1 SGHTA and CDR2 FQGNSA. CDR3 length equals 14 residues. The CDR3 DNA follows: TGTGCCAGCAGCTTAGTGACTACTCCTAGTGAGCAGTTCTTC. Encoded protein: CASSLVTTPSEQFF.

This clonotype turned up a few times. The V gene is TRBV12-3 or TRBV12-4, the J gene TRBJ2-5, with 12 bases matching TRBD2. Trimming cost V 4 bases and J 2 bases; bases outside gene matches: 5. The CDR3 extends over 16 amino acids. The CDR3 here is CASSYTLAGGQETQYF. The DNA for the CDR3 is TGTGCCAGCAGTTATACTCTAGCGGGGGGGCAAGAGACCCAGTACTTC.

In its sample, this clonotype was seen a few times. V usage is TRBV6-2 or TRBV6-3 and J usage is TRBJ2-7; TRBD2 might be the D (5 bases). The CDR3 totals 12 residues. Germline V gives CDR1 MNHEY, CDR2 SVGEGT. V lost 2 bases and J 6 bases, leaving 8 bases between the germline ends. CDR3 bases: TGTGCCAGCAGTTACGGAGGCCCCGAGCAGTACTTC. Translation gives CASSYGGPEQYF.

In this sample, this clonotype turned up many times. The genes are TRBV12-3 or TRBV12-4 and TRBJ2-7; tentatively, D is TRBD1 or TRBD2 (5 bases each). The ends were cut back, 3 bases at V and 2 bases at J, with 8 bases in the middle. The CDR3 extends over 13 amino acids. The CDR3 region has the DNA TGTGCCAGCAGTTTCGGGACCCCCTACGAGCAGTACTTC. Protein: CASSFGTPYEQYF.

The rearrangement joins TRBV4-3 to TRBJ2-3, with D unclear. Germline V gives CDR1 LGHNA, CDR2 YSLEER. V gave up 0 bases and J gave up 2 bases, with 9 bases separating them. The CDR3 is 15 residues long. DNA of the CDR3: TGCGCCAGCAGCCAAGAAATTACCTACACAGATACGCAGTATTTT. Its translation: CASSQEITYTDTQYF.

This clonotype was seen many times. V usage is TRBV20-1 and J usage is TRBJ1-6; possible D gene TRBD1, 5 bases. There are 15 residues in the CDR3. The germline gives CDR1 DFQATT, CDR2 SNEGSKA (reference sequence). The ends were cut back, 5 bases at V and 7 bases at J, with 18 bases in the middle. CDR3 sequence (DNA): TGCAGTGCTGCACCTTATGGGGCTGACAATTCACCCCTCCACTTT. This codes for CSAAPYGADNSPLHF.

This clonotype has only a few counts. The gene calls are TRBV10-3 and TRBJ2-5; D remains unclear. The last part of the DNA fits TRBJ2-1 better; the J call may be wrong. Germline V gene lookup returns CDR1 ENHRY and CDR2 SYGVKD. CDR3 length: 14 residues. The CDR3 spells CAISEPQLRDEQFF. The CDR3 coding sequence is TGTGCCATCAGTGAACCCCAGCTTCGGGATGAGCAGTTCTTC.

The chain couples TRBV4-3 to TRBJ1-4; D gene uncertain. The CDR3 has 15 residues. The germline V gene has CDR1 LGHNA and CDR2 YSLEER. V shed 0 bases and J shed 5 bases, with 10 bases lying between them. For the CDR3, the DNA is TGCGCCAGCAGCCAAGATTACGTGCCAAATGAAAAACTGTTTTTT. Translated: CASSQDYVPNEKLFF.

The chain couples TRBV7-2 to TRBJ1-1; no clear D gene. The length of the CDR3 is 15 residues. From germline, CDR1 is SGHTA and CDR2 FQGNSA. Between the trimmed V and J ends, which lost 2 bases and 1 base, there was a span of 11 bases. CDR3 loop: CASSLSGMGNTEAFF. DNA of the CDR3: TGTGCCAGCAGCTTATCTGGAATGGGGAACACTGAAGCTTTCTTT.

The chain combines TRBV29-1 with TRBJ2-7; possible D gene TRBD1, 6 bases. V lost 7 bases and J lost 2, with 15 bases in between. The germline V gene has CDR1 SQVTM and CDR2 ANQGSEA. This CDR3 is built from 13 residues. CDR3 nucleotide sequence: TGCAGCGCAGGGACACGAGGACCCTACGAGCAGTACTTC. Translation: CSAGTRGPYEQYF.

The rearrangement links TRBV19 to TRBJ2-1; the D call may be TRBD1 or TRBD2 (5 bases each). The CDR3 is 17 residues long. Trimming left V 0 bases short and J 1 base short, with 13 bases between. Per germline, CDR1 LNHDA and CDR2 SQIVND (reference sequence). The CDR3 coding sequence is TGTGCCAGTAGTATAGATCAATCGGGACGGTCCTACAATGAGCAGTTCTTC. It codes for CASSIDQSGRSYNEQFF.

The J gene is TRBJ2-1, the V gene TRBV7-8; D may match TRBD1 or TRBD2 (5 bases each). Between the trimmed V and J ends, which lost 0 bases and 6 bases, there was a span of 15 bases. Per germline, CDR1 SGHVS and CDR2 FQNEAQ. The CDR3 has 16 residues. The CDR3 coding sequence is TGTGCCAGCAGCTTAGCGAGGGGTTCATTTTTCAATGAGCAGTTCTTC. Translation: CASSLARGSFFNEQFF. Drawing the rest from reference TRBV7-8 and TRBJ2-1, the complete variable domain is GAGVSQSPRYKVAKRGQDVALRCDPISGHVSLFWYQQALGQGPEFLTYFQNEAQLDKSGLPSDRFFAERPEGSVSTLKIQRTQQEDSAVYLCASSLARGSFFNEQFFGPGTRLTVL.

This clonotype was seen only a few times. This rearrangement joins TRBV29-1 to TRBJ1-2, with TRBD1 matching 7 bases. The CDR3 runs 18 residues. Germline CDR1 SQVTM, CDR2 ANQGSEA. After removal of 3 bases from V and 3 bases from J, the junction contained 19 bases not matched to a gene. CDR3 amino acids: CSVDGGDMRQGSHYGYTF. The DNA for the CDR3 is TGCAGCGTTGATGGAGGTGACATGCGACAGGGATCCCACTATGGCTACACCTTC. Complete variable domain (other parts from reference TRBV29-1 and TRBJ1-2): SAVISQKPSRDICQRGTSLTIQCQVDSQVTMMFWYRQQPGQSLTLIATANQGSEATYESGFVIDKFPISRPNLTFSTLTVSNMSPEDSSIYLCSVDGGDMRQGSHYGYTFGSGTRLTVV.

Only one count was recorded for this clonotype. Mismatch with germline at one junction end may stem from a read error. This chain uses TRBV29-1 with TRBJ2-7; TRBD1 agrees at 7 bases. CDR1 and CDR2 (germline): SQVTM, ANQGSEA. This CDR3 spans 13 amino acids. CDR3 residues: CSVEDDRAYEHYF. Written as DNA, the CDR3 is TGCAGCGTTGAAGACGACAGGGCCTACGAGCATTACTTC.